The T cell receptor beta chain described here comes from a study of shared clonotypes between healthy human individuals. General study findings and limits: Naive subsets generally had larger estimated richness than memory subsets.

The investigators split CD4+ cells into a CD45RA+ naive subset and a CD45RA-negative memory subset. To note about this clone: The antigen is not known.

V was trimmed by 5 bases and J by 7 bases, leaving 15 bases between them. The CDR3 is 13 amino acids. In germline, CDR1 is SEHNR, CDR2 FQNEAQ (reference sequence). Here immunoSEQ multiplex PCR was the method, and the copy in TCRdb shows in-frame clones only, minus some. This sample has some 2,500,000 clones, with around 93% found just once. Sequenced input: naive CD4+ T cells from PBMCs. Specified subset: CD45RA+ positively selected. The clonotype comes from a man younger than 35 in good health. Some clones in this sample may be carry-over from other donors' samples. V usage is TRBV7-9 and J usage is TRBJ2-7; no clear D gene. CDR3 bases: TGTGCCAGCAGCCCCTGGCAGGACGGGGAGCAGTACTTC. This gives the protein CASSPWQDGEQYF.